Below are 10 T cell receptor beta chains sequenced from a single sample in a study of neurological immune-mediated disorders. TCRdb fed the 5' RACE reads into MiXCR, producing one record per CDR3 protein. The data contain 50,000 to 70,000 distinct CDR3 sequences, 9.5% to 15% of them singletons. What was sequenced was PBMCs. These TCRs come from a woman aged 60-75 years with HTLV-1-associated myelopathy (HAM/TSP).

This clonotype was detected only a few times. The chain recombines TRBV6-2 or TRBV6-3 with TRBJ2-7, with 10 bases fitting TRBD2. Germline V gene lookup returns CDR1 MNHEY and CDR2 SVGEGT. Unmatched junction bases numbered 4, after V lost 6 bases and J lost 2 bases. The CDR3 extends over 14 amino acids. The CDR3 here is CASRKAGGPYEQYF. DNA of the CDR3: TGTGCCAGCAGAAAAGCGGGAGGGCCCTACGAGCAGTACTTC.

This clonotype was recorded many times. The J gene is TRBJ2-1, the V gene TRBV5-5, with D possibly TRBD1 on 5 matching bases. V was pared by 4 bases and J by 3 bases, with 8 bases between. The CDR3 consists of 13 residues. CDR1 and CDR2 (germline): SGHKS, YYEKEE (reference sequence). As DNA, the CDR3 is TGTGCCAGCAGCCCGGACAACTACAATGAGCAGTTCTTC. It codes for CASSPDNYNEQFF.

The chain carries TRBV6-5 and TRBJ2-1; tentative D call: TRBD1 (6 bases). The CDR3 has 13 amino acids. Germline assignment: CDR1 MNHEY and CDR2 SVGAGI. Between the trimmed V and J ends, which lost 5 bases and 10 bases, there was a span of 15 bases. The CDR3 here is CASSATGYQEQFF. The CDR3, as DNA: TGTGCCAGCAGTGCCACAGGGTACCAAGAGCAGTTCTTC.

This clonotype was counted only a few times. This rearrangement joins TRBV19 to TRBJ2-2; a weak D match, TRBD1 (7 bases). V was pared by 9 bases and J by 6 bases, with 20 bases between. There are 15 residues in the CDR3. Germline V gene data show CDR1 as LNHDA and CDR2 as SQIVND (reference sequence). The CDR3 loop reads CASSLRGARAGELFF. CDR3 nucleotides: TGTGCCAGCAGCCTCAGGGGGGCAAGGGCCGGGGAGCTGTTTTTT.

The chain combines TRBV10-3 with TRBJ2-7, with D tentatively TRBD2 (6 bases). Germline V gene lookup returns CDR1 ENHRY and CDR2 SYGVKD. This CDR3 contains 15 residues. V gave up 6 bases and J gave up 6 bases, with 21 bases separating them. The CDR3 is CAISVEPGGRGEQYF. Here the CDR3 DNA reads TGTGCCATCAGCGTCGAGCCCGGGGGTCGGGGCGAGCAGTACTTC.

This clonotype was recorded at least ten times. The V gene is TRBV5-1, the J gene TRBJ2-1, with 10 positions matching TRBD1. This CDR3 is built from 16 residues. Germline loops: CDR1 SGHRS, CDR2 YFSETQ. V was pared by 0 bases and J by 8 bases, with 8 bases of the junction left unmatched. CDR3 sequence: CASSLGTGTGVDEQFF. The CDR3 coding sequence is TGCGCCAGCAGCTTGGGTACCGGGACAGGGGTTGATGAGCAGTTCTTC.

This clonotype was counted at least ten times. This chain connects TRBV3-1 to TRBJ2-1, with D unclear. The V and J ends lost 6 bases and 0 bases respectively, with 12 bases between them. CDR1 and CDR2 from the germline V gene are LGHDT and YNNKEL (reference sequence). The CDR3 runs to 15 residues. CDR3 amino acids: CASSRSASSYNEQFF. CDR3 DNA sequence: TGTGCCAGCAGTCGAAGCGCGAGCTCCTACAATGAGCAGTTCTTC.

This clonotype was found many times. The chain joins TRBV15 to TRBJ1-1, with 7 positions matching TRBD1. The CDR3 is 16 residues long. Losses at the gene ends were 1 base for V and 3 bases for J; bases not matched to a gene: 8. The germline V gene has CDR1 LNHNV and CDR2 YYDKDF (reference sequence). Written as DNA, the CDR3 is TGTGCCACCAGCAGAGGAGCAGGGGGTAGGGACACTGAAGCTTTCTTT. It specifies CATSRGAGGRDTEAFF.

This clonotype was observed at least ten times. This chain connects TRBV20-1 to TRBJ2-1, with TRBD1 as a possible D gene (6 bases). CDR3 length: 13 amino acids. The ends were cut back, 2 bases at V and 5 bases at J, with 10 bases in the middle. The germline CDR1 and CDR2 sequences are DFQATT and SNEGSKA (reference sequence). As DNA, the CDR3 is TGCAGTGCTAGAAACAGGGTTGACAATGAGCAGTTCTTC. Translating it yields CSARNRVDNEQFF.

This clonotype has at least ten counts. The rearrangement joins TRBV3-1 to TRBJ2-3; tentative D call: TRBD1 (6 bases). V was cut by 4 bases and J by 0 bases, with 17 bases left in between. The CDR3 consists of 17 residues. Germline values: CDR1 LGHDT, CDR2 YNNKEL (reference sequence). CDR3 nucleotides: TGTGCCAGCAGCCCATACCCAGGGGAGTCGAGCACAGATACGCAGTATTTT. Amino acids: CASSPYPGESSTDTQYF.